These 8 T cell receptor beta chains came from one sample sequenced in a study of T-cell reconstitution after alpha-beta-depleted transplantation in children. Unique molecular identifiers were incorporated into the prepared TCRbeta library. TCRdb reprocessed the PCR reads with MiXCR, giving one entry per CDR3 protein. The sample lists hundreds of thousands of distinct CDR3 sequences, about an eighth seen once, with 0.79% in the top ten. The sequenced sample was PBMCs, obtained before TCRalphabeta/CD19-depleted stem cell transplant. The receptor source for this set is a girl aged 2 to 10 with congenital amegakaryocytic thrombocytopenia, due to receive a stem cell transplant.

This clonotype was recorded at least ten times. The chain links TRBV20-1 to TRBJ1-2; a possible D gene is TRBD1 (6 bases). Germline-derived CDR1 and CDR2 are DFQATT and SNEGSKA (reference sequence). This CDR3 spans 12 amino acids. With 3 bases removed from V and 6 bases from J, the gap between germline ends came to 11 bases. The CDR3 region is CSARIPGDGYTF. CDR3 sequence (DNA): TGCAGTGCTAGGATCCCAGGGGATGGCTACACCTTC.

This clonotype was counted a few times. The rearrangement joins TRBV7-9 to TRBJ2-5, with 11 bases identical to TRBD2. CDR3 length: 15 residues. In germline, CDR1 is SEHNR, CDR2 FQNEAQ (reference sequence). Trimming at V came to 5 bases and at J to 2 bases, leaving 4 bases not matched to a gene. CDR3 nucleotide sequence: TGTGCCAGCAGCACGACTAGCGGGGTTCAAGAGACCCAGTACTTC. Translating gives CASSTTSGVQETQYF.

This chain connects TRBV4-1 to TRBJ2-1, with TRBD2 matching 11 bases. CDR3 length: 17 amino acids. V lost 7 bases to trimming and J lost 4 bases; unmatched junction nucleotides: 12. Per germline, CDR1 MGHRA and CDR2 YSYEKL. DNA for the CDR3: TGCGCCAGCACTTACGATATAGCGGGAGGGCTTTACAATGAGCAGTTCTTC. It yields the protein CASTYDIAGGLYNEQFF.

This clonotype was detected only a few times. The rearrangement joins TRBV7-9 to TRBJ1-4; weak D call: TRBD1 (6 bases). CDR1 SEHNR and CDR2 FQNEAQ come from the germline V gene (reference sequence). V lost 9 bases and J lost 8, with 25 bases in between. The CDR3 sequence is 16 residues long. CDR3: CASSPIRAGVEEKLFF. The CDR3 bases are TGTGCCAGTAGCCCCATAAGGGCAGGGGTAGAAGAAAAACTGTTTTTT. The full variable domain, in which reference TRBV7-9 and TRBJ1-4 provide the parts outside the CDR3, is DTGVSQNPRHKITKRGQNVTFRCDPISEHNRLYWYRQTLGQGPEFLTYFQNEAQLEKSRLLSDRFSAERPKGSFSTLEIQRTEQGDSAMYLCASSPIRAGVEEKLFFGSGTQLSVL.

The V and J genes are TRBV12-3 or TRBV12-4 and TRBJ2-7; 9 nucleotides align to TRBD1. The V gene end was trimmed by 1 base and the J gene end by 0 bases; junction bases not matched to a gene: 4. This CDR3 spans 16 amino acids. The CDR3 DNA follows: TGTGCCAGCAGTTTAGTAACAGGGGGCAGCTCCTACGAGCAGTACTTC. It encodes CASSLVTGGSSYEQYF.

This clonotype was picked up a small number of times. The CDR3 here is CASSLGALAGQETQYF. CDR3 bases: TGTGCCAGCAGCTTAGGGGCTCTAGCGGGACAAGAGACCCAGTACTTC. The rearrangement links TRBV7-2 to TRBJ2-5, with 9 bases lining up with TRBD2. V lost 1 base and J lost 2; bases outside the gene matches: 5. CDR1 SGHTA and CDR2 FQGNSA come from the germline V gene. The CDR3 contains 16 residues.

This clonotype was recorded a few times. The rearrangement links TRBV5-1 to TRBJ2-6; D not resolved. Trimming left V 1 base short and J 0 bases short, with 5 bases between. The CDR3 totals 15 residues. The germline CDR1 and CDR2 sequences are SGHRS and YFSETQ. The CDR3 bases are TGCGCCAGCAGCTTGTCGGACTCTGGGGCCAACGTCCTGACTTTC. It translates to CASSLSDSGANVLTF.

DNA of the CDR3: TGCAGTGCTGGACTAGCGGGATCTAACCGCGAGCAGTACTTC. Residues: CSAGLAGSNREQYF. The chain recombines TRBV20-1 with TRBJ2-7; 12 positions match TRBD2. The CDR3 consists of 14 residues. Losses at the gene ends were 5 bases for V and 6 bases for J; bases not matched to a gene: 8. CDR1 and CDR2 (germline): DFQATT, SNEGSKA (reference sequence).